This T cell receptor (beta chain) was captured by sequencing in a study of blood T cell repertoires in COVID-19. The length of the CDR3 is 16 residues. CDR1 is LNHDA and CDR2 is SQIVND in the germline V gene (reference sequence). Germline trimming cut 6 bases from V and 4 bases from J; bases unmatched to any gene: 5. TCRdb's table, derived via immunoSEQ multiplex PCR, lists solely in-frame clones and lacks some. The sample has 140,000 or so clones, roughly 81% seen once. Material: PBMCs or T cells enriched from blood (not recorded which). The J gene is TRBJ2-3, the V gene TRBV19, with TRBD2 matching over 15 bases. This clonotype was obtained from a woman in her forties or fifties with acute COVID-19. The CDR3 coding sequence is TGTGCCAGTAGCCCGGGGACTAGCGGGAGGTCAGATACGCAGTATTTT. This encodes CASSPGTSGRSDTQYF. Variable domain in full (rest from reference TRBV19 and TRBJ2-3): DGGITQSPKYLFRKEGQNVTLSCEQNLNHDAMYWYRQDPGQGLRLIYYSQIVNDFQKGDIAEGYSVSREKKESFPLTVTSAQKNPTAFYLCASSPGTSGRSDTQYFGPGTRLTVL.